This TCR beta chain was obtained from a study of graft-versus-host responses after intestinal transplantation. A word on this clone: Its antigen is not known.

V dropped 7 bases and J dropped 8 bases, with 9 bases sitting between them. This CDR3 spans 11 amino acids. CDR1 and CDR2 from the germline V gene are SEHNR and FQNEAQ (reference sequence). Some clones are missing from TCRdb's copy, which holds only in-frame ones; the method was immunoSEQ multiplex PCR. The data contain about 59,000 clones, almost 95% of them seen just once; the ten biggest clones take up under 0.45%. J is TRBJ2-1 and V is TRBV7-9; D gene uncertain. This receptor was identified in a human donor who was the organ donor for an intestinal transplant. This specimen was unstimulated CD4+ T cells sorted from spleen or lymph node cells, taken before transplant. The CDR3 nucleotides are TGTGCCAGCACCGGTCTATATGAGCAGTTCTTC. This translates into CASTGLYEQFF.